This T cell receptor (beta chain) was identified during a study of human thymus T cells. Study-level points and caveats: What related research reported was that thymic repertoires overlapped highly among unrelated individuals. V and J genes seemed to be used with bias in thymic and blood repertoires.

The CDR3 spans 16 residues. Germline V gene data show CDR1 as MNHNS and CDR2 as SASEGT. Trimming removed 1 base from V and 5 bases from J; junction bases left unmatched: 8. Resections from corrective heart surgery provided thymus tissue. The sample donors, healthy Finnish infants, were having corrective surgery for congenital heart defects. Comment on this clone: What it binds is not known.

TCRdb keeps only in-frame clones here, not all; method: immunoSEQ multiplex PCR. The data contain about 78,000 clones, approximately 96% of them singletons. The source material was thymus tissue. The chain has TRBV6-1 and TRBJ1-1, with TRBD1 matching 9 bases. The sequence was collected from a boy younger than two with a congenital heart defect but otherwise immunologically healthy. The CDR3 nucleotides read TGTGCCAGCAGTGAAGATACAGACAGGGGGGGAACTGAAGCTTTCTTT. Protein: CASSEDTDRGGTEAFF.